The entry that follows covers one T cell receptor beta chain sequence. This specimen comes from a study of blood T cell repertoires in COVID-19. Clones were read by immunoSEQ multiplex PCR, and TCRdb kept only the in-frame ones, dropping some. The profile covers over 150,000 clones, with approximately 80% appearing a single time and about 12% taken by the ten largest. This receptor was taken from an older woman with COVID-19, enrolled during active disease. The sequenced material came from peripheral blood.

CDR3 nucleotides: TGTGCCAGCAGTGTCTACCAACTAGCGGGAGAATACGAGCAGTACTTC. Protein: CASSVYQLAGEYEQYF. V is TRBV6-1 and J is TRBJ2-7; 11 nucleotides agree with TRBD2. The CDR3 contains 16 residues. Germline assignment: CDR1 MNHNS and CDR2 SASEGT. V dropped 4 bases and J dropped 4; count of bases not matched to a gene: 9.